The 17 T cell receptor beta chains reported below all come from one sample, sequenced in a study of cytomegalovirus exposure and HLA in healthy donors. PCR involved 60 Vbeta and 13 Jbeta primers. Profiling relied on immunoSEQ multiplex PCR, and the TCRdb table lists in-frame clones only, not all of them. Found here are approximately 100,000 clones, around 75% of them singletons; the top ten hold roughly 3%. Sequencing used PBMCs. The receptors were gathered from a female donor in good health and CMV-seronegative.

The V gene is TRBV10-3, the J gene TRBJ2-3, with a tentative D call TRBD2 (6 bases). The CDR3 sequence is 14 residues long. Germline CDR1 and CDR2: ENHRY and SYGVKD. V was pared by 6 bases and J by 0 bases, with 10 bases between. The CDR3 reads CAISAGTSTDTQYF. CDR3 DNA sequence: TGTGCCATCAGCGCCGGGACTAGCACAGATACGCAGTATTTT.

The CDR3 nucleotides are TGTGCCAGTAGTACGACTAGCGGGGCCTACGAGCAGTACTTC. Amino acids: CASSTTSGAYEQYF. This sequence joins TRBV19 and TRBJ2-7; TRBD2 agrees at 11 bases. The germline V gene has CDR1 LNHDA and CDR2 SQIVND (reference sequence). The CDR3 runs to 14 residues. The V and J ends lost 4 bases and 2 bases, in that order; junction bases with no gene match: 1.

V usage is TRBV7-9 and J usage is TRBJ2-4; D might be TRBD1 (6 bases). The CDR3 has 16 amino acids. Trimming took off 5 bases at V and 5 bases at J, with 19 bases between the two ends. CDR1 and CDR2 (germline): SEHNR, FQNEAQ (reference sequence). Here the CDR3 DNA reads TGTGCCAGCAGCACCTTCAGGGGAGTAGGTCAAAACATTCAGTACTTC. It encodes CASSTFRGVGQNIQYF. The full variable domain, rest sourced from reference TRBV7-9 and TRBJ2-4, is DTGVSQNPRHKITKRGQNVTFRCDPISEHNRLYWYRQTLGQGPEFLTYFQNEAQLEKSRLLSDRFSAERPKGSFSTLEIQRTEQGDSAMYLCASSTFRGVGQNIQYFGAGTRLSVL.

The gene calls are TRBV28 and TRBJ2-1, with 7 nucleotides matching TRBD2. Germline-derived CDR1 and CDR2 are MDHEN and SYDVKM. The V gene end was trimmed by 2 bases and the J gene end by 7 bases; junction bases not matched to a gene: 5. This CDR3 is 14 amino acids long. The CDR3 bases are TGTGCCAGCAGTTTACCGGGGGGTATAAATGAGCAGTTCTTC. Protein sequence: CASSLPGGINEQFF.

This clone is termed medium-sized (0.01 to 0.1%). The chain links TRBV5-6 to TRBJ2-5; D may be TRBD2 (5 bases). From germline, CDR1 is SGHDT and CDR2 YYEEEE. This CDR3 is 15 amino acids long. V lost 3 bases and J lost 1, with 13 bases in between. CDR3 residues: CASSSARALQETQYF. CDR3 in DNA: TGTGCCAGCAGCTCAGCGAGGGCTCTCCAAGAGACCCAGTACTTC.

This sequence joins TRBV28 and TRBJ2-7, with TRBD2 matching 7 bases. V trimming: 4 bases; J trimming: 2 bases; junction bases outside the gene matches: 8. Germline CDR1 is MDHEN and CDR2 is SYDVKM. The CDR3 has 15 residues. For the CDR3, the DNA is TGTGCCAGCAGTTCCTCGACTAGCAGAGCCTACGAGCAGTACTTC. Its protein product is CASSSSTSRAYEQYF.

V is TRBV30 and J is TRBJ2-1; 9 positions match TRBD2. Per the germline V gene, CDR1 is GTSNPN and CDR2 is SVGIG (reference sequence). Trimming cost V 2 bases and J 3 bases; bases outside gene matches: 14. The CDR3 runs 18 residues. In nucleotides, the CDR3 is TGTGCCTGGAGTACCACCCAGACTATTAGCGGGAGCTACAATGAGCAGTTCTTC. It yields the protein CAWSTTQTISGSYNEQFF.

This CDR3 reads CASSTIAGGFNEQFF. The CDR3 DNA sequence: TGTGCCAGCAGTACTATAGCGGGAGGATTCAATGAGCAGTTCTTC. The chain has TRBV6-1 and TRBJ2-1, with 10 bases matching TRBD2. Germline V gene lookup returns CDR1 MNHNS and CDR2 SASEGT. J gave up 6 bases and V 5 bases, and 7 bases lay outside the gene matches. This CDR3 is built from 15 residues.

The V call is TRBV27, the J call TRBJ2-7; 11 bases match TRBD2. Trimming at V came to 4 bases and at J to 3 bases, leaving 8 bases not matched to a gene. The CDR3 consists of 16 residues. Germline values: CDR1 MNHEY, CDR2 SMNVEV (reference sequence). Here the CDR3 reads CASSSYSTSGIYEQYF. The CDR3 DNA reads as TGTGCCAGCAGTTCCTACTCGACTAGCGGGATCTACGAGCAGTACTTC.

The CDR3 loop reads CASRDRGTYEQYF. CDR3 DNA: TGTGCCAGCCGGGACAGGGGGACCTACGAGCAGTACTTC. This chain joins TRBV27 and TRBJ2-7, with TRBD1 identical over 11 bases. CDR3 length equals 13 residues. Germline V lookup: CDR1 MNHEY, CDR2 SMNVEV (reference sequence). V trimming: 8 bases; J trimming: 2 bases; junction bases outside the gene matches: 2.

The count of this clone is one. This rearrangement joins TRBV6-5 to TRBJ2-7; 8 nucleotides agree with TRBD2. The CDR3 contains 15 residues. The trim removed 7 bases at V and 0 bases at J, leaving 8 bases unmatched. Germline loops: CDR1 MNHEY, CDR2 SVGAGI. The CDR3 sequence is CASNVGSGSSYEQYF. CDR3 DNA: TGTGCCAGCAACGTGGGGAGCGGGAGCTCCTACGAGCAGTACTTC.

In regard to this clone: Germline is not matched at one junction end, which may reflect a read error. The rearrangement uses TRBV5-1 and TRBJ2-3; D is unresolved. This CDR3 region has 15 residues. The germline CDR1 and CDR2 sequences are SGHRS and YFSETQ. The CDR3: CVSSPTTSPTDTQYF. The CDR3, as DNA: TGCGTCAGCAGTCCAACTACTTCACCCACAGATACGCAGTATTTT.

The gene calls are TRBV9 and TRBJ2-1; TRBD2 aligns across 11 bases. CDR1 and CDR2 from the germline V gene are SGDLS and YYNGEE. CDR3 length equals 15 residues. The V segment lost 3 bases and the J segment 4 bases; nucleotides outside the gene matches: 3. The CDR3 here is CASSGWTSGYNEQFF. DNA of the CDR3: TGTGCCAGCAGCGGGTGGACTAGCGGGTACAATGAGCAGTTCTTC.

The chain employs TRBV28 and TRBJ2-7; D gene unclear. The CDR3 spans 16 residues. V dropped 2 bases and J dropped 0 bases, with 14 bases sitting between them. The germline gives CDR1 MDHEN, CDR2 SYDVKM. The CDR3, as DNA: TGTGCCAGCAGTTTACCCGCGGCTATGCCCTCCTACGAGCAGTACTTC. Its protein product is CASSLPAAMPSYEQYF.

The chain uses TRBV7-9 and TRBJ1-4; TRBD1 might be the D (6 bases). This CDR3 is 15 amino acids long. Trimming removed 1 base at V and 8 bases at J, with 14 bases between. CDR1 and CDR2 (germline): SEHNR, FQNEAQ (reference sequence). For the CDR3, the DNA is TGTGCCAGCAGCTTAGTACAGGGCTCTGACGAAAAACTGTTTTTT. This sequence encodes CASSLVQGSDEKLFF. The variable domain in full, with the rest retrieved from reference TRBV7-9 and TRBJ1-4, is DTGVSQNPRHKITKRGQNVTFRCDPISEHNRLYWYRQTLGQGPEFLTYFQNEAQLEKSRLLSDRFSAERPKGSFSTLEIQRTEQGDSAMYLCASSLVQGSDEKLFFGSGTQLSVL.

The table lists this clone with a count of one. The rearrangement uses TRBV7-6 and TRBJ2-5; TRBD2 matches 8 bases. Germline loops: CDR1 SGHVS, CDR2 FNYEAQ. The ends lost 3 bases at V and 7 bases at J; junction bases unmatched: 4. The CDR3 spans 13 residues. CDR3 in amino acids: CASSFERGRTQYF. In DNA form, the CDR3 reads TGTGCCAGCAGCTTTGAGCGGGGGCGGACCCAGTACTTC.

The gene calls are TRBV6-5 and TRBJ2-2; D remains unclear. Trimming left V 6 bases short and J 6 bases short, with 14 bases between. The CDR3 is made up of 14 amino acids. CDR1 and CDR2 from the germline V gene are MNHEY and SVGAGI. The CDR3 DNA reads as TGTGCCAGCAGATCCGCGAGCTCTCCCGGGGAGCTGTTTTTT. Translation gives CASRSASSPGELFF.